This T cell receptor beta chain was recorded in a study of human versus mouse CDR3 diversity and MHC coevolution. General study findings and limits: On average, humans showed more CDR3 deletions and insertions than mice.

Assay used: immunoSEQ multiplex PCR; TCRdb lists only in-frame clones, some missing. This sample has about 81,000 clones, with roughly 95% found just once. This clone was seen a single time. Its target is unknown. Sorting isolated naive CD4 T cells lacking CD45RO and expressing CD62L. The sequenced material came from naive CD4+ T cells from blood. Subset noted: CD45RO-negative CD62L-positive naive CD4 T cells. The clonotype was recovered from a person between 30 and 69 years old in good health.

In DNA form, the CDR3 reads TGTGCCAGCTCACGTGGACAGGGGAGCACTGAAGCTTTCTTT. Translation: CASSRGQGSTEAFF. This rearrangement joins TRBV18 to TRBJ1-1; 9 bases align to TRBD1. V shed 4 bases and J 4 bases; nucleotides not matched to a gene: 4. CDR1 and CDR2 (germline): KGHSH, LQKENI. This CDR3 is built from 14 residues.